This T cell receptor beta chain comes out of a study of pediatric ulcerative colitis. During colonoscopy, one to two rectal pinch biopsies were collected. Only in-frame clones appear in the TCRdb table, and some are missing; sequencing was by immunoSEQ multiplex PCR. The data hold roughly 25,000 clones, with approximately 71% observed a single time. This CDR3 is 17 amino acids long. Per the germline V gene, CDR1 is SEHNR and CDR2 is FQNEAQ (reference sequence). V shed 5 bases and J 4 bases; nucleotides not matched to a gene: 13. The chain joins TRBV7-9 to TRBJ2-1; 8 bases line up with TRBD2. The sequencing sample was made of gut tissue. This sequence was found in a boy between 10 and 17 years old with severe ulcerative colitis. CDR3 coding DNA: TGTGCCAGCAGCCGGGTCGGGGCGGGAGGTTCTTACAATGAGCAGTTCTTC. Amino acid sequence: CASSRVGAGGSYNEQFF. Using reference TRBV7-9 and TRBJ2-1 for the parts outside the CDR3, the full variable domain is DTGVSQNPRHKITKRGQNVTFRCDPISEHNRLYWYRQTLGQGPEFLTYFQNEAQLEKSRLLSDRFSAERPKGSFSTLEIQRTEQGDSAMYLCASSRVGAGGSYNEQFFGPGTRLTVL.